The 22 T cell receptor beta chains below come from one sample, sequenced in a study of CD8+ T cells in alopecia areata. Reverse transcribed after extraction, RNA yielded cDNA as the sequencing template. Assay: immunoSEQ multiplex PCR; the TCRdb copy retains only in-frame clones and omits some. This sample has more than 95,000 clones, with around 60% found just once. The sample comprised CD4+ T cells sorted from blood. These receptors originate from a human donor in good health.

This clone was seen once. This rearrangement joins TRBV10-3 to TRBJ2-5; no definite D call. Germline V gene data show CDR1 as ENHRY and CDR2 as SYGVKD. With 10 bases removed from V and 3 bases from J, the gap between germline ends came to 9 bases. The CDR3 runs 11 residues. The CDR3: CATAQEETQYF. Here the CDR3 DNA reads TGTGCCACTGCCCAGGAAGAGACCCAGTACTTC.

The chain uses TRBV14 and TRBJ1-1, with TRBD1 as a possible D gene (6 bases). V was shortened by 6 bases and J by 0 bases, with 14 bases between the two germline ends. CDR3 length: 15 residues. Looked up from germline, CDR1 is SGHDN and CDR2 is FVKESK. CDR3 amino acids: CASRLTGKMNTEAFF. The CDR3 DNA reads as TGTGCCAGCAGGTTGACAGGAAAAATGAACACTGAAGCTTTCTTT.

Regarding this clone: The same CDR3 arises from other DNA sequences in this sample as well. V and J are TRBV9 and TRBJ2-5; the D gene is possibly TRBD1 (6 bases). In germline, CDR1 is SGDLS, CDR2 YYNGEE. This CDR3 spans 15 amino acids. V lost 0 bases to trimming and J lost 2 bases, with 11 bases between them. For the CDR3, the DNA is TGTGCCAGCAGCGTAGGGGGGCTAGATCAAGAGACCCAGTACTTC. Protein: CASSVGGLDQETQYF.

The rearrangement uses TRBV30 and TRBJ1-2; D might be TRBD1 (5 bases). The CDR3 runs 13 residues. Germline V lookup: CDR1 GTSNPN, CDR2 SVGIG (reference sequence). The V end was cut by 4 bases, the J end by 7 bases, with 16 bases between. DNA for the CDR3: TGTGCCTGGAATAAGGGACGAACTGGTGGCTACACCTTC. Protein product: CAWNKGRTGGYTF.

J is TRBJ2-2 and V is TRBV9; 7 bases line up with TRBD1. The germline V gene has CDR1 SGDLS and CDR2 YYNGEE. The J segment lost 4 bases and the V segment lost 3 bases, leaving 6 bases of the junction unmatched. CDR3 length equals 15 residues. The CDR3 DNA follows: TGTGCCAGCAGCGGACGAGGGGACAGCACCGGGGAGCTGTTTTTT. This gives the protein CASSGRGDSTGELFF. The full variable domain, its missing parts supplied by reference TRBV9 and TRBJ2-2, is DSGVTQTPKHLITATGQRVTLRCSPRSGDLSVYWYQQSLDQGLQFLIQYYNGEERAKGNILERFSAQQFPDLHSELNLSSLELGDSALYFCASSGRGDSTGELFFGEGSRLTVL.

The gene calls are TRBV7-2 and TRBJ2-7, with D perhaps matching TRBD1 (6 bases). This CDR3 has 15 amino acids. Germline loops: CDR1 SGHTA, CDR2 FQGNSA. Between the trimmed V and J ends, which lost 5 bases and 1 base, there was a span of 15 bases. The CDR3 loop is CASSRSGHRSYEQYF. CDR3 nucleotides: TGTGCCAGCAGCCGCTCGGGACATAGGTCCTACGAGCAGTACTTC.

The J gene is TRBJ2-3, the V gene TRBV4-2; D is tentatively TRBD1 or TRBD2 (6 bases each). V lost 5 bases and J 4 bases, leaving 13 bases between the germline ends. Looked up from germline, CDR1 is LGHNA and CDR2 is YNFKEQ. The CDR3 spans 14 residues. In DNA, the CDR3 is TGTGCCAGCAGCGAGGGGGGTTCGTCAGATACGCAGTATTTT. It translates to CASSEGGSSDTQYF.

Here the CDR3 reads CASSGSGIRGEKLFF. CDR3 nucleotide sequence: TGTGCCAGCAGTGGGTCAGGGATTCGGGGCGAAAAACTGTTTTTT. The chain has TRBV2 and TRBJ1-4; D is perhaps TRBD1 (5 bases). Germline lookup yields CDR1 SNHLY and CDR2 FYNNEI. V was trimmed by 4 bases and J by 8 bases, leaving 17 bases between them. The CDR3 loop spans 15 amino acids.

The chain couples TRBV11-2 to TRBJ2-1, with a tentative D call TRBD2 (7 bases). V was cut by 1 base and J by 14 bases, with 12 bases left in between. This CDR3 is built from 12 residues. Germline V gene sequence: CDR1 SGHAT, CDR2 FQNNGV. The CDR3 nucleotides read TGTGCCAGCAGCTTAGCGGGGGGCCTTAAGTTCTTC. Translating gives CASSLAGGLKFF. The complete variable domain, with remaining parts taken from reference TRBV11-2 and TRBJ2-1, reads EAGVAQSPRYKIIEKRQSVAFWCNPISGHATLYWYQQILGQGPKLLIQFQNNGVVDDSQLPKDRFSAERLKGVDSTLKIQPAKLEDSAVYLCASSLAGGLKFFGPGTRLTVL.

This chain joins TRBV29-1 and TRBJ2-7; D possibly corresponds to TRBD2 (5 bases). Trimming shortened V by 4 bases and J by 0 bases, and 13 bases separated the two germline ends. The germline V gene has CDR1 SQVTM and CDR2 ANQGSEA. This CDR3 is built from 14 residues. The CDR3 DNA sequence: TGCAGCGTTGTACGGGTAGGAGGCTCCTACGAGCAGTACTTC. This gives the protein CSVVRVGGSYEQYF.

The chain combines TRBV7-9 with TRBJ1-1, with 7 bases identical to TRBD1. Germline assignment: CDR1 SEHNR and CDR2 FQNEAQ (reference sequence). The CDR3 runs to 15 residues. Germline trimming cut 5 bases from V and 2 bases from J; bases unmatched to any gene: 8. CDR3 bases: TGTGCCAGCAGCCCCGGGACAGAGAGAAACACTGAAGCTTTCTTT. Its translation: CASSPGTERNTEAFF.

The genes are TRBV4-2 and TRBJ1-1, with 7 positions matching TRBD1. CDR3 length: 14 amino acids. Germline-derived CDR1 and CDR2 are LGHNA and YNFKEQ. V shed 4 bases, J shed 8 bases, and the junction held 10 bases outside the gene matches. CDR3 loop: CASSRQGDDSEAFF. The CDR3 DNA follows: TGTGCCAGCAGCCGACAGGGCGACGACTCAGAAGCTTTCTTT.

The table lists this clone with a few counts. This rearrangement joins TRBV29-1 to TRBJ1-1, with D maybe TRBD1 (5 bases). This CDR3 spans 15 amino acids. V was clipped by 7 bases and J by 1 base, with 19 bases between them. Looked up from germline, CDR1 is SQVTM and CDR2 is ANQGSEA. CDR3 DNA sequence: TGCAGCGCACGGGGCTGGGGGGGAAAGAACACTGAAGCTTTCTTT. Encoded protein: CSARGWGGKNTEAFF.

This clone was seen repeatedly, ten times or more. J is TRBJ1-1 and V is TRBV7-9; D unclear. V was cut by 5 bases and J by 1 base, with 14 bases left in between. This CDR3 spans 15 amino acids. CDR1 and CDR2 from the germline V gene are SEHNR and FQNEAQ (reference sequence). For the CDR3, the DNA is TGTGCCAGCAGCCTAAGCGGGGTCCCGAACACTGAAGCTTTCTTT. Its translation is CASSLSGVPNTEAFF.

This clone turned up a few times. The CDR3 DNA follows: TGTGCCAGCAGCGCTCGGGTTAGCGGGGTCAAGTACAATGAGCAGTTCTTC. It translates to CASSARVSGVKYNEQFF. This chain connects TRBV7-2 to TRBJ2-1; 8 bases line up with TRBD2. CDR3 length: 17 residues. Per the germline V gene, CDR1 is SGHTA and CDR2 is FQGNSA. J gave up 4 bases and V 5 bases, and 13 bases lay outside the gene matches.

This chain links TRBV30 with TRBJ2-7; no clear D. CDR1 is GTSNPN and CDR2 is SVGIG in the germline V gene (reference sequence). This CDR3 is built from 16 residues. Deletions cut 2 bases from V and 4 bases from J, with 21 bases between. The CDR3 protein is CAWSSVAHSLRYEQYF. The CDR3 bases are TGTGCCTGGAGTTCTGTGGCCCATTCCCTTCGATACGAGCAGTACTTC.

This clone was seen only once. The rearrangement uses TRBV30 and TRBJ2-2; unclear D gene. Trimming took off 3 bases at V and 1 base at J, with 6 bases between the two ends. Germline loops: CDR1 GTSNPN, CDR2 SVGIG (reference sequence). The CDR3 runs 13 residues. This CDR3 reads CAWRRKNTGELFF. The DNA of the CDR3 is TGTGCCTGGAGAAGGAAGAACACCGGGGAGCTGTTTTTT.

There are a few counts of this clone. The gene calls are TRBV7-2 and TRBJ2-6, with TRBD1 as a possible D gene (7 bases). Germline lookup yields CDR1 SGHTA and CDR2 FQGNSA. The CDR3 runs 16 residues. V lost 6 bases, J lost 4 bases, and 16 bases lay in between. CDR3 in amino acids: CASSATGTSGANVLTF. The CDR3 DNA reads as TGTGCCAGCAGTGCGACAGGGACTTCCGGGGCCAACGTCCTGACTTTC.

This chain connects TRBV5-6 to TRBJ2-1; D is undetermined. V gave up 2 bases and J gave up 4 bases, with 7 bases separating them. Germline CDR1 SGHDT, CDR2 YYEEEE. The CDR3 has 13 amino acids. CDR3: CASSFGSYNEQFF. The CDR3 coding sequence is TGTGCCAGCAGCTTCGGGTCTTACAATGAGCAGTTCTTC.

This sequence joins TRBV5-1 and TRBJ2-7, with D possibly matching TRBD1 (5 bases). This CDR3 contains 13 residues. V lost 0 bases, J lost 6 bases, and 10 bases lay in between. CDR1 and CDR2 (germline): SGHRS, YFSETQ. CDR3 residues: CASSLARATEQYF. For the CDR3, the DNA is TGCGCCAGCAGCTTGGCCAGGGCGACCGAGCAGTACTTC. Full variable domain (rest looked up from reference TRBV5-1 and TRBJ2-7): KAGVTQTPRYLIKTRGQQVTLSCSPISGHRSVSWYQQTPGQGLQFLFEYFSETQRNKGNFPGRFSGRQFSNSRSEMNVSTLELGDSALYLCASSLARATEQYFGPGTRLTVT.

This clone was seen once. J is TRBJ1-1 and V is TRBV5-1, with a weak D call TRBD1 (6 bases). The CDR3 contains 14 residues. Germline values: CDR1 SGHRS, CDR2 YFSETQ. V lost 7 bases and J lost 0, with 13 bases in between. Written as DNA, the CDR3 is TGCGCCAGCTTCGGGGGCAACATGAACACTGAAGCTTTCTTT. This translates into CASFGGNMNTEAFF.

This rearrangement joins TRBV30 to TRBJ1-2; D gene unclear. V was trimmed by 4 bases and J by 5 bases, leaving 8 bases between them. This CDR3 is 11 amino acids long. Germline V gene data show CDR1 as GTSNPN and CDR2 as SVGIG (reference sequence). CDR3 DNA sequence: TGTGCCTGGAATAATGTTTATGGCTACACCTTC. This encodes CAWNNVYGYTF.